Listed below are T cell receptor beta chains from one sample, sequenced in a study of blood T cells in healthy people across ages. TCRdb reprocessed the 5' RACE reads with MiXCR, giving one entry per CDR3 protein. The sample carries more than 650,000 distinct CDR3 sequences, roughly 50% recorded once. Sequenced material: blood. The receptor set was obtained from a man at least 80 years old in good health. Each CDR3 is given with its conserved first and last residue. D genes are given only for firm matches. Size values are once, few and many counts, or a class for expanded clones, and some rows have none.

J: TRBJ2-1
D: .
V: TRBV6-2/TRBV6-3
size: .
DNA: TGTGCCGCCAACGACCCGGGAAGGTACAATGAGCAGTTCTTC
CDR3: CAANDPGRYNEQFF

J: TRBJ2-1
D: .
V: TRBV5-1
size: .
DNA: TGCGCCAGCTTTCTACGGCCCAGCGGAGTGGGTGAGCAGTTCTTC
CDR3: CASFLRPSGVGEQFF

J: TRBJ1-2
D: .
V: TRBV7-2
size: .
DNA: TGTGCCAGCAGCCAGGGGCAGTATGGTGGCTACACCTTC
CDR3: CASSQGQYGGYTF

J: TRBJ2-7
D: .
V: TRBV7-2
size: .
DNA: TGTGCCAGCAGCTTAGAGGTTTCTCGGGGGCCTTCCTCCTACGAGCAGTACTTC
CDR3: CASSLEVSRGPSSYEQYF

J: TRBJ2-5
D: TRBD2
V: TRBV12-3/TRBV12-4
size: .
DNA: TGTGCCAGCACCCACGGTGGGACTAGCGAGACCCAGTACTTC
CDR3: CASTHGGTSETQYF

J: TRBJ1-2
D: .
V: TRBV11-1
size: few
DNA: TGTGCCAGCAGCTTTACGGGGGGAGTCGAGGCAGGCTACACCTTC
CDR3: CASSFTGGVEAGYTF

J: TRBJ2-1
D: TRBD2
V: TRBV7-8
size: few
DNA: TGTGCCAGCAGCGCCCCCCGCGGACTAGGGGATGAGCAGTTCTTC
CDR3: CASSAPRGLGDEQFF

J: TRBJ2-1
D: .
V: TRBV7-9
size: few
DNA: TGTGCCAGCAGCTTAGTTCGTGAGCAGTTCTTC
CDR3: CASSLVREQFF

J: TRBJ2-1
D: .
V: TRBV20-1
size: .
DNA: TGCAGTGCTAGAGTTGCGGGCATTAACAATGAGCAGTTCTTC
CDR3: CSARVAGINNEQFF

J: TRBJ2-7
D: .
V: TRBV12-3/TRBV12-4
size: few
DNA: TGTGCCAGCAGTTTCCGTGGACGTAGCTCCTACGAGCAGTACTTC
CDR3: CASSFRGRSSYEQYF

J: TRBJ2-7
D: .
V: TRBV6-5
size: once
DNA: TGTGCCAGCAGTTACTTACCGGGACGCAGCTACGAGCAGTACTTC
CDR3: CASSYLPGRSYEQYF

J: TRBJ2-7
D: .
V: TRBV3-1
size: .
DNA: TGTGCCAGCAGCCAGTCGGGGGAGCAGTACTTC
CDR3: CASSQSGEQYF

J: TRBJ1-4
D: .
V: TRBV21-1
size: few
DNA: TGTGCCAGCAGAGCCCCTTACCTACCCCGGGACAGGGGAGAAAAACTGTTTTTT
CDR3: CASRAPYLPRDRGEKLFF

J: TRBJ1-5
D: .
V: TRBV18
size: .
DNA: TGTGCCAGCTCTCCGATACAGGGAACGGGGCAGCCCCAGCATTTT
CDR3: CASSPIQGTGQPQHF

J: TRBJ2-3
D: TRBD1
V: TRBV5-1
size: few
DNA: TGCGCCAGCAGCTTGGGTCCGACAGGGGTACACAGATACGCGTATTTT
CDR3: CASSLGPTGVHRYAYF

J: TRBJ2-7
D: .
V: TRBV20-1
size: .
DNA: TGCAGTGGTGGGAGAGGGGTCTACGAGCAGTACTTC
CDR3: CSGGRGVYEQYF

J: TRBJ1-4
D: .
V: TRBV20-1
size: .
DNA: TGCAGTGCTAGAGACGCCAGGGGTACTGAAAAACTGTTTTTT
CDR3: CSARDARGTEKLFF

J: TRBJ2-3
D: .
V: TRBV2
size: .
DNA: TGTGCCAGCAGGGAGGAGAGAGGGAGCACAGATACGCAGTATTTT
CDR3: CASREERGSTDTQYF

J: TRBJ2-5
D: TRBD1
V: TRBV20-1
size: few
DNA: TGCAGTGCTCTCCGGGACAGAGGGTTTCAAGAGACCCAGTACTTC
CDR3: CSALRDRGFQETQYF

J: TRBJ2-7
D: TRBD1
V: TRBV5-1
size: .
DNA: TGCGCCAGCAGCGCTCCCAGGGACAGAGACTCCTACGAGCAGTACTTC
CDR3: CASSAPRDRDSYEQYF

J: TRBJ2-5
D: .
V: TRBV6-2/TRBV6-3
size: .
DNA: TGTGCCAGCAGATCAGAAGAGACCCAGTACTTC
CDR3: CASRSEETQYF

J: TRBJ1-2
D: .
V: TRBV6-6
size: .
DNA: TGTGCCAGCAGCGAACAGGGTTTGCGTGGCTACACCTTC
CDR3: CASSEQGLRGYTF

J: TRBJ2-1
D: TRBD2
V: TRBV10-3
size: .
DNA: TGTGCCATCAGTGGGACTAGCGGGAGTAGGAATGAGCAGTTCTTC
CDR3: CAISGTSGSRNEQFF

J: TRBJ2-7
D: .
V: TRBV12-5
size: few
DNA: TGTGCTAGTGGTTTGGTACCGTTAGGTGGGGGCTCCTACGAGCAGTACTTC
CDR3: CASGLVPLGGGSYEQYF

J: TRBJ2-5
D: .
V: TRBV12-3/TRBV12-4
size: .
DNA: TGTGCCAGCGAGAAAAACCAAGAGACCCAGTACTTC
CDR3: CASEKNQETQYF

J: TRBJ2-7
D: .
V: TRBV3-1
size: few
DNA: TGTGCCAGCAGCCAGGGGGGCGGCTACGAGCAGTACTTC
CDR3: CASSQGGGYEQYF

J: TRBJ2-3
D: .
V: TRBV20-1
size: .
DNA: TGCAGTGCTAGCAAGCCTACTCAGGAGCTAGCGCGAAGATACGCGTATTTT
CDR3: CSASKPTQELARRYAYF

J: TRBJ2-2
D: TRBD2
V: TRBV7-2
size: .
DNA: TGTGCCAGCAGCCCTCGGGGGGGGGCGAACACCGGGGAGCTGTTTTTT
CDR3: CASSPRGGANTGELFF

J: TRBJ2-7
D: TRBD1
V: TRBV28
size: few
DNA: TGTGCCAGCAGTCTTATGGGGACAGGGAGGCCGAGGAACTACGAGCAGTACTTC
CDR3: CASSLMGTGRPRNYEQYF

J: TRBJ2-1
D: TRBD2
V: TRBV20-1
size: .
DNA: TGCAGTCCTAGCGGAGCCTCCTACAATGAGCAGTTCTTC
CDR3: CSPSGASYNEQFF

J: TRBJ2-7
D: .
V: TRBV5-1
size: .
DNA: TGCGCCAGCAGAAGATGGGGGGTTTCCTACGAGCAGTACTTC
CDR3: CASRRWGVSYEQYF

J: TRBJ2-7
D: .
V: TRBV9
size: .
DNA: TGTGCCAGCAGCGTAGCCCGCGACGGACGGCAGTACTTC
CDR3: CASSVARDGRQYF

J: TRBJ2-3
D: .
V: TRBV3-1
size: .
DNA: TGTGCCAGCACCAAGGATTTGGGGGCAACAGATACGCAGTATTTT
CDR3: CASTKDLGATDTQYF

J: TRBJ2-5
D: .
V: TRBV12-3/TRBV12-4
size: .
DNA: TGTGCCAGCAGTCTACTACAATACGCGGAGCAGTACTTC
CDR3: CASSLLQYAEQYF

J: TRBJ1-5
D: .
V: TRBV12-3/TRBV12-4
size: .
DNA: TGTGCCAGCAGTTTGAGGGGGTCGAGTCAGCCCCAGCATTTT
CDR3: CASSLRGSSQPQHF

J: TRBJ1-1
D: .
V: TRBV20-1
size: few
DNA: TGCAGTGCTAAAGAGAACACTGAAGCTTTCTTT
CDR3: CSAKENTEAFF

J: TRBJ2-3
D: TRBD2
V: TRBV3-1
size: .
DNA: TGTGCCAGCAGCCAAACGGGAGGGGTTGCAGATACGCAGTATTTT
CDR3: CASSQTGGVADTQYF

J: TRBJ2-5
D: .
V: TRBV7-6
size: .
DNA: TGTGCCAGCAGCTTAAATCCGGGGCCCGAGACCCAGTACTTC
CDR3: CASSLNPGPETQYF

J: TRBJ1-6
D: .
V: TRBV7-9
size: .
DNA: TGTGCCAGCAGCCCACGACCGAATTCACCCCTCCACTTT
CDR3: CASSPRPNSPLHF

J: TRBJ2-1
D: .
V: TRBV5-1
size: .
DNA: TGCGCCAGCAGCTTGCTCCCACGGGAGCAGTTCTTC
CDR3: CASSLLPREQFF

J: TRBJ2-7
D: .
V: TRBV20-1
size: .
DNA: TGCAGTGCTAGAGGACCCCACTCCTACGAGCAGTACTTC
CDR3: CSARGPHSYEQYF

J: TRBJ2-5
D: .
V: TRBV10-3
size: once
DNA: TGTGCCATCACCCCAGGGACGGGGCAGTACTTC
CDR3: CAITPGTGQYF

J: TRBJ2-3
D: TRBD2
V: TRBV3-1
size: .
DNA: TGTGCCAGCAGCCAAGATTTACTAGCGGGTAGATACGCGTATTTT
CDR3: CASSQDLLAGRYAYF

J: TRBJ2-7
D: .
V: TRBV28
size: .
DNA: TGTGCCAGCAGCAATGGGAGGGGGCGACCCTACGAGCAGTACTTC
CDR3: CASSNGRGRPYEQYF

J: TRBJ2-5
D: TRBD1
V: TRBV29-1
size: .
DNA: TGCAGCGTCCGGGACAGGGCCACCCAGGAGCAGTACTTC
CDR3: CSVRDRATQEQYF

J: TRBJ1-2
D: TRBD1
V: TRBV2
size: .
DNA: TGTGCCAGCAGGGGAACAGGGGGCGCGGGCTACACCTTC
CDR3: CASRGTGGAGYTF

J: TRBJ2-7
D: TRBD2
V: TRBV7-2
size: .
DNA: TGTGCCAGCAGCTTAGCTAGGACTAGCGGCGAGCAGTACTTC
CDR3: CASSLARTSGEQYF

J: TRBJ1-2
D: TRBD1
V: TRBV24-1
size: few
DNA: TGTGCCACCAACCCGGGACAGGGGGCTGGCTACACCTTC
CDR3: CATNPGQGAGYTF

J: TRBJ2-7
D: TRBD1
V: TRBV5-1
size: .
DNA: TGCGCCAGCAGCTTCAACGTAGGGGGACAGGGAGCCTACGAGCAGTACTTC
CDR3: CASSFNVGGQGAYEQYF

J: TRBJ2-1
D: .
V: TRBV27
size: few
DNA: TGTGCCAGCAGTTTTAGGGGTCCGCGGTACGGGAATGAGCAGTTCTTC
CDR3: CASSFRGPRYGNEQFF

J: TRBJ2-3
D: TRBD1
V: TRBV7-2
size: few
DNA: TGTGCCAGCAGTTCCTTCAGGGGGTCATACGCGTATTTT
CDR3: CASSSFRGSYAYF

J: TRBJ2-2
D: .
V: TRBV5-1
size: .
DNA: TGCGCCAGCAACTTGGCTGGGGCCGGCACCGGGGAGCTGTTTTTT
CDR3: CASNLAGAGTGELFF

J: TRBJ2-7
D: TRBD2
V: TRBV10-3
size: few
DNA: TGTGCCATCCGTAGCGGGAGGGCCTCTTACGAGCAGTACTTC
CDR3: CAIRSGRASYEQYF

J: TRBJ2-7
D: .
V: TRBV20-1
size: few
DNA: TGCAGTGCCAGGACACGAAATTACGAGCAGTACTTC
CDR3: CSARTRNYEQYF

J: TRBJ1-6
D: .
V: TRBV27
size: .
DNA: TGTGCCAGCAGTTTGTTCGGGGGCCCTTATAATTCACCCCTCCACTTT
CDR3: CASSLFGGPYNSPLHF

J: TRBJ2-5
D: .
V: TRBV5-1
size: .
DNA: TGCGCCAGCACCCCTCAGTGGGGCTCGGAGACCCAGTACTTC
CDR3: CASTPQWGSETQYF

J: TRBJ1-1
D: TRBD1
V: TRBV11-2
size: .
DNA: TGTGCCAGCAGCTCCCAGGGGGTAACTGAAGCTTTCTTT
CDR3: CASSSQGVTEAFF